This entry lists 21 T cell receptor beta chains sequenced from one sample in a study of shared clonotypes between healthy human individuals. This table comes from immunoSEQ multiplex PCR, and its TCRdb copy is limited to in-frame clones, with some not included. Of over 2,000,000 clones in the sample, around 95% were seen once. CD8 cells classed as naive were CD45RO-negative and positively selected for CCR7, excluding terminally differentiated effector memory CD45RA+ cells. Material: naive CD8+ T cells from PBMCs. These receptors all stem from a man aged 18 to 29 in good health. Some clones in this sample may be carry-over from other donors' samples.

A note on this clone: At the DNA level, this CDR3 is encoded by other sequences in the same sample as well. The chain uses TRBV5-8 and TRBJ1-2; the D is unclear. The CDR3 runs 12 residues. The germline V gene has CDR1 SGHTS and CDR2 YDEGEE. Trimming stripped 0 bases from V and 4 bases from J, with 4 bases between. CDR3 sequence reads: CASSLEGYGYTF. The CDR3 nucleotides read TGTGCCAGCAGCTTGGAGGGCTATGGCTACACCTTC.

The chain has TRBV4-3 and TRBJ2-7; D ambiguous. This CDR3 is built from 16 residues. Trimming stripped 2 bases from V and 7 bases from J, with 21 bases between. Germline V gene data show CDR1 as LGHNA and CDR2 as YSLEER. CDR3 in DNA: TGCGCCAGCAGCCAAAGCGTCGGGCCCACCCTGGGGGAGCAGTACTTC. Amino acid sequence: CASSQSVGPTLGEQYF.

CDR3 sequence (DNA): TGTGCCAGCAGCCCTAGGGCAGGCCTGAACACTGAAGCTTTCTTT. Protein sequence: CASSPRAGLNTEAFF. J is TRBJ1-1 and V is TRBV11-2, with D unclear. The CDR3 contains 15 residues. Germline loops: CDR1 SGHAT, CDR2 FQNNGV. Deletions cut 5 bases from V and 0 bases from J, with 13 bases between.

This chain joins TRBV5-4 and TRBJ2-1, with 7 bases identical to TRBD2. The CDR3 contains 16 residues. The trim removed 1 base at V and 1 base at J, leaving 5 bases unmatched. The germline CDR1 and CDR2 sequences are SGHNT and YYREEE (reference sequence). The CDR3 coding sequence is TGTGCCAGCAGCTTGAACCCGGGACTATCCTACAATGAGCAGTTCTTC. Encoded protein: CASSLNPGLSYNEQFF.

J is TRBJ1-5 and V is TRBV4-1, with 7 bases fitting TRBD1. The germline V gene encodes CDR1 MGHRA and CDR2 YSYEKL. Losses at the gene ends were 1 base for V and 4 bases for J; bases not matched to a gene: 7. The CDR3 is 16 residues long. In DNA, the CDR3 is TGCGCCAGCAGCCAAGCGACGACAGGGAAGAATCAGCCCCAGCATTTT. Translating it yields CASSQATTGKNQPQHF.

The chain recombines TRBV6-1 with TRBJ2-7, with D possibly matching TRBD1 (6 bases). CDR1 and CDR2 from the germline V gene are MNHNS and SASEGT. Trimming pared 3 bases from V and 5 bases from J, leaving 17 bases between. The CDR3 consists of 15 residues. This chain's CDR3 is CASSEADSIRHEQYF. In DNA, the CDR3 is TGTGCCAGCAGTGAGGCGGACAGTATTCGCCACGAGCAGTACTTC.

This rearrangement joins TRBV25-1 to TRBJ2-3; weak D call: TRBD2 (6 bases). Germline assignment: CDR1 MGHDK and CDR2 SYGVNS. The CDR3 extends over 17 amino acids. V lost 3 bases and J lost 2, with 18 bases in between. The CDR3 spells CASSDPTLRGSTDTQYF. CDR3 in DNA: TGTGCCAGCAGTGATCCTACCCTCCGGGGGTCCACAGATACGCAGTATTTT.

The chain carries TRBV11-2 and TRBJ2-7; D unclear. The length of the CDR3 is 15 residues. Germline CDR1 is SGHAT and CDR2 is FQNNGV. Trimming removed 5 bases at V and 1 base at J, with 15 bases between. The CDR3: CASSKGQYLSYEQYF. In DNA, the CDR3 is TGTGCCAGCAGCAAAGGTCAGTACCTTTCCTACGAGCAGTACTTC.

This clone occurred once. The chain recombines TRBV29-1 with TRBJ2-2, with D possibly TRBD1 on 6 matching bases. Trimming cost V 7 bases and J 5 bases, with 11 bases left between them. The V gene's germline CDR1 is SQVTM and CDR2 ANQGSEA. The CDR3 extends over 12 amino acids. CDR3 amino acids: CSAHRVTGELFF. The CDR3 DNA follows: TGCAGCGCTCACAGGGTTACCGGGGAGCTGTTTTTT.

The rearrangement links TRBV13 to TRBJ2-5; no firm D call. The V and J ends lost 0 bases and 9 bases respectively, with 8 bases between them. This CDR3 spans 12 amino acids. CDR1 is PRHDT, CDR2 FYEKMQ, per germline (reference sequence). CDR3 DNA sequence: TGTGCCAGCAGCTTAGGCCGGCGTTCCCAGTACTTC. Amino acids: CASSLGRRSQYF.

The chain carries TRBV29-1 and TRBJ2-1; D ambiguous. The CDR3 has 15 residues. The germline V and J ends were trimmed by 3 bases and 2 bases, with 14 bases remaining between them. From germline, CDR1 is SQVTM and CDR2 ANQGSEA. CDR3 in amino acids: CSVDWSGVAYNEQFF. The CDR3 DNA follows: TGCAGCGTTGATTGGTCCGGCGTCGCCTACAATGAGCAGTTCTTC.

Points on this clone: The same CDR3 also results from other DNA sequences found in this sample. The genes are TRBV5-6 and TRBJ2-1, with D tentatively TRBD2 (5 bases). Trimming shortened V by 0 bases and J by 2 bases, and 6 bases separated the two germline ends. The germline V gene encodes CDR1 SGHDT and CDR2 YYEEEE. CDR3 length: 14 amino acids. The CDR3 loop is CASSLGGPYNEQFF. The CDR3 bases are TGTGCCAGCAGCTTGGGAGGGCCCTACAATGAGCAGTTCTTC.

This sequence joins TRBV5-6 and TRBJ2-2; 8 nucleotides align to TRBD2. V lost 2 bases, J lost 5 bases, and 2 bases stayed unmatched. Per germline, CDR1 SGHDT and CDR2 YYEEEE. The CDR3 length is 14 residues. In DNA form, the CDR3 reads TGTGCCAGCAGCTTCGGCGGGAGGACCGGGGAGCTGTTTTTT. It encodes CASSFGGRTGELFF.

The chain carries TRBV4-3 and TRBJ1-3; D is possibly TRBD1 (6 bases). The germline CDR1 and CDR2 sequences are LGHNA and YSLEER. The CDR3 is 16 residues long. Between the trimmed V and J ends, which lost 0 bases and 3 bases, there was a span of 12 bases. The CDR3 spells CASSQDAGDGGNTIYF. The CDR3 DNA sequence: TGCGCCAGCAGCCAAGACGCAGGGGATGGTGGAAACACCATATATTTT.

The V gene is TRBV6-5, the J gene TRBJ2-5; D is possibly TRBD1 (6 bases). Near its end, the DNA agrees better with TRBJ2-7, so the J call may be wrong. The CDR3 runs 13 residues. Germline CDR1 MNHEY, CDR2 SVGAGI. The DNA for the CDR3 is TGTGCCAGCAGCCCCAGGGGCCCCTACGAGCAGTACTTC. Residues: CASSPRGPYEQYF.

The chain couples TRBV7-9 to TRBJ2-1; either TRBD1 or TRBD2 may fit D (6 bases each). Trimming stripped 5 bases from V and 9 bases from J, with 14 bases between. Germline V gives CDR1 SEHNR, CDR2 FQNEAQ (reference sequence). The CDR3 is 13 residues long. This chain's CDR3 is CASSGMGGGEQFF. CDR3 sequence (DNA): TGTGCCAGCAGCGGAATGGGGGGCGGTGAGCAGTTCTTC.

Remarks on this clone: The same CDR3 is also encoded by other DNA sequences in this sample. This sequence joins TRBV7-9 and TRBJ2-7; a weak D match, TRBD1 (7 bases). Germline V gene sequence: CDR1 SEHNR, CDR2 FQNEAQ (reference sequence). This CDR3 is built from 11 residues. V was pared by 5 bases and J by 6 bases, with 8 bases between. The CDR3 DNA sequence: TGTGCCAGCAGCCAGGGGGGCGAGCAGTACTTC. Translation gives CASSQGGEQYF.

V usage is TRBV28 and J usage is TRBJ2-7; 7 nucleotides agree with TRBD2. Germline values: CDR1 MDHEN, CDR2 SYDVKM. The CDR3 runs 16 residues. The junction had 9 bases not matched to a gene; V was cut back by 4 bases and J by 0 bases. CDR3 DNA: TGTGCCAGCAGTTCCAAAGTGGGCGGGAGCTCCTACGAGCAGTACTTC. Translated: CASSSKVGGSSYEQYF.

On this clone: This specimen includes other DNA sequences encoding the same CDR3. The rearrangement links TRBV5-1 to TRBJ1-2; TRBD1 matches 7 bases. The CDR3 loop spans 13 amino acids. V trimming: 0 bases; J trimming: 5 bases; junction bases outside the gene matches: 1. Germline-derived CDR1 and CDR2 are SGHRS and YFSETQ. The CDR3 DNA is TGCGCCAGCAGCTTGGGGGACAGTTATGGCTACACCTTC. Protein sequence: CASSLGDSYGYTF.

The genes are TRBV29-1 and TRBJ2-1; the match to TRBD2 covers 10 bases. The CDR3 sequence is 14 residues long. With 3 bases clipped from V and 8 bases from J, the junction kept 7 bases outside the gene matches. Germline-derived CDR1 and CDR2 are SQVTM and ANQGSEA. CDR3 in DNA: TGCAGCGTTGATAAGAGCGGGAGGGCCGATGAGCAGTTCTTC. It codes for CSVDKSGRADEQFF.

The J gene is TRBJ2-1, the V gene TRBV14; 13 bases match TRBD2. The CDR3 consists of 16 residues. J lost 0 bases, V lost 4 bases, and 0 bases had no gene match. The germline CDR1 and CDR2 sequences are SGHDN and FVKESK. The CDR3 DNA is TGTGCCAGCAGCCGGACTAGCGGGGGCTCCTACAATGAGCAGTTCTTC. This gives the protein CASSRTSGGSYNEQFF.